Listed below are T cell receptor beta chains from one sample, sequenced in a study of CD8+CD57+ T cells in acquired aplastic anemia. Each CDR3 protein gets one entry after TCRdb re-called the reads with MiXCR. The repertoire holds some 140,000 distinct CDR3 sequences, with less than 45% as singletons. The sequencing sample was made of sorted CD4+, CD8+, or CD8+CD57+ T cells (not recorded which) from PBMCs. The receptor source for this set is a human donor in good health, serving as a control. Both conserved end residues are part of each CDR3. Fields, in order: CDR3 length, J gene, D gene, clone size, V gene, CDR3 DNA, CDR3 protein. A D gene is named only where the DNA matches it firmly. Clone size is shown for a subset of rows, as once, few, many or a class of expanded clone.

len: 15; j_gene: TRBJ1-4; d_gene: -; abundance: many; v_gene: TRBV10-3; CDR3nt: TGTGCCATCAGCGAACCGGGACGGGTGAATGAAAAACTGTTTTTT; CDR3aa: CAISEPGRVNEKLFF
len: 13; j_gene: TRBJ2-2; d_gene: -; abundance: many; v_gene: TRBV20-1; CDR3nt: TGCAGTGCTAGAGATCGACTTACCGGGGAGCTGTTTTTT; CDR3aa: CSARDRLTGELFF
len: 12; j_gene: TRBJ2-7; d_gene: -; abundance: few; v_gene: TRBV7-9; CDR3nt: TGTGCCAGCACCTCAACGGGGTACGAGCAGTACTTC; CDR3aa: CASTSTGYEQYF
len: 13; j_gene: TRBJ1-5; d_gene: TRBD1; abundance: many; v_gene: TRBV30; CDR3nt: TGTGCCTGGAGTCACAGGGGAAGTCAGCCCCAGCATTTT; CDR3aa: CAWSHRGSQPQHF
len: 12; j_gene: TRBJ1-1; d_gene: -; abundance: -; v_gene: TRBV25-1; CDR3nt: TGTGCCAGCAGTGATGGGAACGTTGAAGCTTTCTTT; CDR3aa: CASSDGNVEAFF
len: 15; j_gene: TRBJ2-3; d_gene: TRBD2; abundance: many; v_gene: TRBV9; CDR3nt: TGTGCCAGCAGCGTAGTAGCGGGGTGGGGTGATACGCAGTATTTT; CDR3aa: CASSVVAGWGDTQYF
len: 16; j_gene: TRBJ1-2; d_gene: -; abundance: -; v_gene: TRBV19; CDR3nt: TGTTCCAGTAGTATGCGAGGGAGTGCGAGAGCCTATGGCTACACCTTC; CDR3aa: CSSSMRGSARAYGYTF
len: 13; j_gene: TRBJ2-1; d_gene: -; abundance: many; v_gene: TRBV12-3/TRBV12-4; CDR3nt: TGTGCCAGCAGCCACAGCACAGCCAATGAGCAGTTCTTC; CDR3aa: CASSHSTANEQFF
len: 15; j_gene: TRBJ1-1; d_gene: TRBD1; abundance: -; v_gene: TRBV15; CDR3nt: TGTGCCACCAGCAGGGGACAGCGATACAACACTGAAGCTTTCTTT; CDR3aa: CATSRGQRYNTEAFF
len: 16; j_gene: TRBJ2-5; d_gene: TRBD2; abundance: many; v_gene: TRBV5-8; CDR3nt: TGTGCCAGCAGCTTGGGGGTAGCGGGGGGAGAAGAGACCCAGTACTTC; CDR3aa: CASSLGVAGGEETQYF
len: 12; j_gene: TRBJ2-5; d_gene: -; abundance: -; v_gene: TRBV7-9; CDR3nt: TGTGCCAGCAGTGGTCTCCAGGAGACCCAGTACTTC; CDR3aa: CASSGLQETQYF
len: 15; j_gene: TRBJ1-3; d_gene: -; abundance: -; v_gene: TRBV9; CDR3nt: TGTGCCAGCAGCGTAGAGGACTCTCGTGGAAACACCATATATTTT; CDR3aa: CASSVEDSRGNTIYF
len: 13; j_gene: TRBJ2-5; d_gene: -; abundance: few; v_gene: TRBV7-8; CDR3nt: TGTGCCAGCAGTGAAACAGGAATAGAGACCCAGTACTTC; CDR3aa: CASSETGIETQYF
len: 14; j_gene: TRBJ1-2; d_gene: -; abundance: -; v_gene: TRBV24-1; CDR3nt: TGTGCCACCAGTGACGTGACAGGAGACTATGGCTACACCTTC; CDR3aa: CATSDVTGDYGYTF
len: 16; j_gene: TRBJ1-1; d_gene: -; abundance: many; v_gene: TRBV5-5; CDR3nt: TGTGCCAGCAGCTGGGAGGTCTGGGGCGGTGACACTGAAGCTTTCTTT; CDR3aa: CASSWEVWGGDTEAFF
len: 13; j_gene: TRBJ1-2; d_gene: TRBD1; abundance: -; v_gene: TRBV10-3; CDR3nt: TGTGCCATCAGTGCGGACAGGGGGCTTGGCTACACCTTC; CDR3aa: CAISADRGLGYTF
len: 17; j_gene: TRBJ1-5; d_gene: -; abundance: many; v_gene: TRBV6-5; CDR3nt: TGTGCCAGCAGTTACCCGTCCGACGGGGACTCAGCAATGCCCCAGCATTTT; CDR3aa: CASSYPSDGDSAMPQHF
len: 13; j_gene: TRBJ1-2; d_gene: -; abundance: -; v_gene: TRBV9; CDR3nt: TGTGCCAGCAGCGTAGAACTGGACTATGGCTACACCTTC; CDR3aa: CASSVELDYGYTF
len: 14; j_gene: TRBJ2-1; d_gene: -; abundance: -; v_gene: TRBV20-1; CDR3nt: TGCAGTGCCCGCCGGGGGTTACCGTACAATGAGCAGTTCTTC; CDR3aa: CSARRGLPYNEQFF
len: 11; j_gene: TRBJ1-2; d_gene: -; abundance: -; v_gene: TRBV29-1; CDR3nt: TGCAGCGTTGACTCGGGGTATGGCTACACCTTC; CDR3aa: CSVDSGYGYTF
len: 14; j_gene: TRBJ2-3; d_gene: -; abundance: -; v_gene: TRBV12-3/TRBV12-4; CDR3nt: TGTGCCAGCAGTCCGTCTGCTCGTACAGATACGCAGTATTTT; CDR3aa: CASSPSARTDTQYF
len: 17; j_gene: TRBJ2-1; d_gene: TRBD2; abundance: few; v_gene: TRBV18; CDR3nt: TGTGCCAGCTCACCGGGGATTAGCGGGAGTATCTACAATGAGCAGTTCTTC; CDR3aa: CASSPGISGSIYNEQFF
len: 12; j_gene: TRBJ2-1; d_gene: TRBD2; abundance: many; v_gene: TRBV29-1; CDR3nt: TGCAGCGTTCCGGGAGGGCCTAGTGAGCAGTTCTTC; CDR3aa: CSVPGGPSEQFF
len: 14; j_gene: TRBJ1-5; d_gene: TRBD1; abundance: -; v_gene: TRBV25-1; CDR3nt: TGTGCCAGCAGCCGAGGGGGCAGGGGGCAGCCCCAGCATTTT; CDR3aa: CASSRGGRGQPQHF
len: 15; j_gene: TRBJ2-7; d_gene: TRBD1; abundance: -; v_gene: TRBV7-9; CDR3nt: TGTGCCATCAGCAACAGGGGGGCGAGCTCCTACGAGCAGTACTTC; CDR3aa: CAISNRGASSYEQYF
len: 14; j_gene: TRBJ1-1; d_gene: -; abundance: -; v_gene: TRBV5-1; CDR3nt: TGCGCCAGCAGCTTGGTCGTTACAAGAAGGGAAGCTTTCTTT; CDR3aa: CASSLVVTRREAFF
len: 16; j_gene: TRBJ2-3; d_gene: TRBD1; abundance: -; v_gene: TRBV25-1; CDR3nt: TGTACCAGCAGAGCCTGGGGACAGGGGAACACAGATACGCAGTATTTT; CDR3aa: CTSRAWGQGNTDTQYF
len: 17; j_gene: TRBJ1-2; d_gene: TRBD1; abundance: -; v_gene: TRBV27; CDR3nt: TGTGCCAGCAGTTTACCCGACCCCAGGGGGCGCAGCTATGGCTACACCTTC; CDR3aa: CASSLPDPRGRSYGYTF
len: 15; j_gene: TRBJ2-3; d_gene: TRBD2; abundance: many; v_gene: TRBV6-4; CDR3nt: TGTGCCAGCACCATTAGCGGGGGGGCGCGAGATACGCAGTATTTT; CDR3aa: CASTISGGARDTQYF
len: 14; j_gene: TRBJ1-6; d_gene: -; abundance: -; v_gene: TRBV19; CDR3nt: TGTGCCACCCGAATGAGCTCCTATAATTCACCCCTCCACTTT; CDR3aa: CATRMSSYNSPLHF
len: 12; j_gene: TRBJ1-2; d_gene: -; abundance: -; v_gene: TRBV24-1; CDR3nt: TGTGCCACCAGTGATTGGGGGTCGGGCTACACCTTC; CDR3aa: CATSDWGSGYTF
len: 15; j_gene: TRBJ2-5; d_gene: -; abundance: many; v_gene: TRBV9; CDR3nt: TGTGCCAGCAGTTCACTCACAGGGCCCCAAGAGACCCAGTACTTC; CDR3aa: CASSSLTGPQETQYF
len: 12; j_gene: TRBJ1-1; d_gene: -; abundance: many; v_gene: TRBV19; CDR3nt: TGTGCCAGTAGCCCCCGACAGACTGAAGCTTTCTTT; CDR3aa: CASSPRQTEAFF
len: 16; j_gene: TRBJ2-3; d_gene: TRBD2; abundance: many; v_gene: TRBV20-1; CDR3nt: TGCAGTGCTAGAAATTATGGGACTAGCGGCTCAAATACGCAGTATTTT; CDR3aa: CSARNYGTSGSNTQYF
len: 13; j_gene: TRBJ2-1; d_gene: -; abundance: -; v_gene: TRBV12-3/TRBV12-4; CDR3nt: TGTGCCAGCACTCACCGCTTTGGGAATGAGCAGTTCTTC; CDR3aa: CASTHRFGNEQFF
len: 13; j_gene: TRBJ1-2; d_gene: TRBD1; abundance: -; v_gene: TRBV2; CDR3nt: TGTGCCAGCAGCGCCGGGACAGACTATGGCTACACCTTC; CDR3aa: CASSAGTDYGYTF
len: 16; j_gene: TRBJ1-1; d_gene: TRBD1; abundance: many; v_gene: TRBV12-5; CDR3nt: TGTGCTAGTGGTTTGCCCTGGGGGGGACAGGAACCTGAAGCTTTCTTT; CDR3aa: CASGLPWGGQEPEAFF
len: 15; j_gene: TRBJ1-3; d_gene: -; abundance: -; v_gene: TRBV12-3/TRBV12-4; CDR3nt: TGTGCCAGCAGTTGGTTAGGGAGCTCTGGAAACACCATATATTTT; CDR3aa: CASSWLGSSGNTIYF
len: 16; j_gene: TRBJ2-7; d_gene: TRBD1; abundance: many; v_gene: TRBV27; CDR3nt: TGTGCCAGCAGTCCCCTAAGGGGACAGGGGCTTTACGAGCAGTACTTC; CDR3aa: CASSPLRGQGLYEQYF
len: 15; j_gene: TRBJ2-7; d_gene: TRBD1; abundance: many; v_gene: TRBV5-1; CDR3nt: TGCGCCAGCAGCTTGGAGACAGGGGCTATCTACGAGCAGTACTTC; CDR3aa: CASSLETGAIYEQYF
len: 15; j_gene: TRBJ2-7; d_gene: -; abundance: many; v_gene: TRBV5-5; CDR3nt: TGTGCCAGCAGCTCATCAGGACAGACCACCTACGAGCAGTACTTC; CDR3aa: CASSSSGQTTYEQYF
len: 14; j_gene: TRBJ2-6; d_gene: -; abundance: -; v_gene: TRBV29-1; CDR3nt: TGCAGCGTCTATCACAGCTCTGGGGCCAACGTCCTGACTTTC; CDR3aa: CSVYHSSGANVLTF
len: 15; j_gene: TRBJ1-6; d_gene: -; abundance: many; v_gene: TRBV6-5; CDR3nt: TGTGCCAGCAGTTCGGTTGAATTGGGGAATTCACCCCTCCACTTT; CDR3aa: CASSSVELGNSPLHF
len: 12; j_gene: TRBJ1-2; d_gene: -; abundance: -; v_gene: TRBV7-2; CDR3nt: TGTGCCACCCACCCGCTCGGGTACGGCTACACCTTC; CDR3aa: CATHPLGYGYTF
len: 13; j_gene: TRBJ1-1; d_gene: -; abundance: many; v_gene: TRBV6-6; CDR3nt: TGTGCCAGCAGAACCAGGGACATCTTCCCCTCTTTCTTT; CDR3aa: CASRTRDIFPSFF